The 25 T cell receptor beta chains presented below share a single source sample, sequenced in a study of shared clonotypes between healthy human individuals. Only CD45RO-negative cells positively selected for CCR7 counted as naive CD8 cells, so terminally differentiated effector memory CD45RA+ cells were excluded. TCRdb's copy holds only in-frame clones and misses some; the assay was immunoSEQ multiplex PCR. The sample records some 2.1 million clones, 85% to 95% being singletons. Sequencing was done on a sample of naive CD8+ T cells from PBMCs. Receptors originate from a man between 18 and 35 years old in good health. Some clones in this sample may be carry-over from other donors' samples.

This clone occurred once. The V gene is TRBV27, the J gene TRBJ1-3; D possibly corresponds to TRBD1 (5 bases). CDR1 and CDR2 (germline): MNHEY, SMNVEV (reference sequence). The CDR3 totals 15 residues. Trimming stripped 5 bases from V and 6 bases from J, with 17 bases between. CDR3 sequence: CASSRIPRGANTIYF. The DNA for the CDR3 is TGTGCCAGCAGTCGTATCCCAAGGGGAGCAAACACCATATATTTT.

The CDR3 DNA sequence: TGTGCCAGCAGCTTATACAGAGCGAGCTCTGGAAACACCATATATTTT. The encoded protein is CASSLYRASSGNTIYF. The chain carries TRBV7-8 and TRBJ1-3; no firm D call. This CDR3 contains 16 residues. V lost 2 bases, J lost 0 bases, and 11 bases lay in between. Per the germline V gene, CDR1 is SGHVS and CDR2 is FQNEAQ.

In DNA, the CDR3 is TGTGCCAGCAGTTTGGAGGGAGGCATCGTGGAGACCCAGTACTTC. It is translated as CASSLEGGIVETQYF. This chain links TRBV28 with TRBJ2-5, with D possibly matching TRBD2 (6 bases). The CDR3 is 15 residues long. Germline CDR1 MDHEN, CDR2 SYDVKM. Trimming took off 3 bases at V and 5 bases at J, with 16 bases between the two ends.

This clone has only a few counts. The rearrangement joins TRBV7-3 to TRBJ1-5; D ambiguous. The V end was cut by 2 bases, the J end by 2 bases, with 16 bases between. Germline V CDR1 and CDR2: SGHTA, FQGTGA. The CDR3 consists of 17 residues. For the CDR3, the DNA is TGTGCCAGCAGCTTACAAGCCGAAACGATTTGCAATCAGCCCCAGCATTTT. As protein: CASSLQAETICNQPQHF.

This clone was picked up one time. Other nucleotide sequences from this sample produce the same CDR3. The gene calls are TRBV11-2 and TRBJ1-4, with D hard to call. The CDR3 spans 11 residues. The germline V and J ends were trimmed by 5 bases and 6 bases, with 4 bases remaining between them. From germline, CDR1 is SGHAT and CDR2 FQNNGV. This chain's CDR3 is CASSSDEKLFF. As DNA, the CDR3 is TGTGCCAGCAGCAGTGATGAAAAACTGTTTTTT.

CDR3 residues: CASSLVGGGAFF. Written as DNA, the CDR3 is TGTGCCAGCAGCTTAGTCGGAGGAGGAGCTTTCTTT. The chain recombines TRBV7-9 with TRBJ1-1; D is unresolved. The CDR3 loop spans 12 amino acids. Germline CDR1 and CDR2: SEHNR and FQNEAQ (reference sequence). Trimming left V 1 base short and J 10 bases short, with 10 bases between.

The CDR3: CASSAGPGEAFF. In DNA, the CDR3 is TGTGCCAGTAGTGCGGGACCCGGTGAAGCTTTCTTT. The chain employs TRBV19 and TRBJ1-1; possibly TRBD1 for D (5 bases). Trimming took 5 bases from V and 7 from J, leaving 11 bases between them. The CDR3 is 12 amino acids. In germline, CDR1 is LNHDA, CDR2 SQIVND (reference sequence). Full variable domain (missing parts from reference TRBV19 and TRBJ1-1): DGGITQSPKYLFRKEGQNVTLSCEQNLNHDAMYWYRQDPGQGLRLIYYSQIVNDFQKGDIAEGYSVSREKKESFPLTVTSAQKNPTAFYLCASSAGPGEAFFGQGTRLTVV.

The CDR3 protein is CASSPVQGAGETQYF. CDR3 DNA: TGTGCCAGCAGCCCGGTTCAGGGAGCGGGAGAGACCCAGTACTTC. J is TRBJ2-5 and V is TRBV7-9, with TRBD2 as a possible D gene (6 bases). This CDR3 comprises 15 residues. With 5 bases removed from V and 4 bases from J, the gap between germline ends came to 17 bases. The germline V gene has CDR1 SEHNR and CDR2 FQNEAQ (reference sequence).

Only one count was recorded for this clone. The chain has TRBV7-2 and TRBJ2-7; D is undetermined. Between the trimmed V and J ends, which lost 5 bases and 2 bases, there was a span of 10 bases. The CDR3 loop spans 13 amino acids. Germline V gene sequence: CDR1 SGHTA, CDR2 FQGNSA. The CDR3 DNA reads as TGTGCCAGCAGCCCCACACCTACCTACGAGCAGTACTTC. Its protein product is CASSPTPTYEQYF.

The genes are TRBV28 and TRBJ1-1; D is unresolved. CDR1 is MDHEN, CDR2 SYDVKM, per germline. The CDR3 spans 17 residues. Deletions cut 3 bases from V and 0 bases from J, with 17 bases between. The CDR3 nucleotides are TGTGCCAGCAGTTTGGTCCGGGATCTCCGTTTGAACACTGAAGCTTTCTTT. Amino acid sequence: CASSLVRDLRLNTEAFF.

J is TRBJ2-7 and V is TRBV5-6; TRBD1 aligns across 10 bases. This CDR3 comprises 16 residues. Losses at the gene ends were 4 bases for V and 2 bases for J; bases not matched to a gene: 9. Germline CDR1 and CDR2: SGHDT and YYEEEE. CDR3 bases: TGTGCCAGCAGCCCGAGGACAGGGGGGATTACCTACGAGCAGTACTTC. It is translated as CASSPRTGGITYEQYF.

As to this clone: The same CDR3 can be traced to other DNA sequences in this sample. This chain links TRBV7-3 with TRBJ2-3; 9 bases map to TRBD1. In germline, CDR1 is SGHTA, CDR2 FQGTGA. The CDR3 runs to 13 residues. After removal of 3 bases from V and 5 bases from J, the junction contained 0 bases not matched to a gene. The CDR3 spells CASSLDRGDTQYF. As DNA, the CDR3 is TGTGCCAGCAGCTTGGACAGGGGAGATACGCAGTATTTT. Full variable domain (remainder filled in from reference TRBV7-3 and TRBJ2-3): GAGVSQTPSNKVTEKGKYVELRCDPISGHTALYWYRQSLGQGPEFLIYFQGTGAADDSGLPNDRFFAVRPEGSVSTLKIQRTERGDSAVYLCASSLDRGDTQYFGPGTRLTVL.

The chain recombines TRBV30 with TRBJ2-7; TRBD1 matches 7 bases. The CDR3 runs to 16 residues. Germline V gives CDR1 GTSNPN, CDR2 SVGIG (reference sequence). Germline trimming cut 1 base from V and 3 bases from J; bases unmatched to any gene: 12. The CDR3 coding sequence is TGTGCCTGGAGTGGAGCCACCGGGACAGCTATCTACGAGCAGTACTTC. Amino acids: CAWSGATGTAIYEQYF. The full variable domain, in which reference TRBV30 and TRBJ2-7 provide the parts outside the CDR3, is SQTIHQWPATLVQPVGSPLSLECTVEGTSNPNLYWYRQAAGRGLQLLFYSVGIGQISSEVPQNLSASRPQDRQFILSSKKLLLSDSGFYLCAWSGATGTAIYEQYFGPGTRLTVT.

The genes are TRBV7-9 and TRBJ2-1; D is perhaps TRBD1 (5 bases). Germline V gene lookup returns CDR1 SEHNR and CDR2 FQNEAQ (reference sequence). Trimming took off 5 bases at V and 7 bases at J, with 12 bases between the two ends. This CDR3 comprises 13 residues. Here the CDR3 DNA reads TGTGCCAGCAGCCAAAGGACATCAAATGAGCAGTTCTTC. Translating it yields CASSQRTSNEQFF.

The chain is built from TRBV5-1 and TRBJ1-2; D is unresolved. The length of the CDR3 is 15 residues. The germline CDR1 and CDR2 sequences are SGHRS and YFSETQ. Trimming cost V 0 bases and J 2 bases, with 11 bases left between them. The CDR3 region is CASSLGMERNYGYTF. CDR3 nucleotide sequence: TGCGCCAGCAGCTTGGGTATGGAAAGAAACTATGGCTACACCTTC.

V usage is TRBV7-2 and J usage is TRBJ2-7; tentatively, D is TRBD2 (7 bases). The V end was cut by 3 bases, the J end by 5 bases, with 17 bases between. Germline-derived CDR1 and CDR2 are SGHTA and FQGNSA. The CDR3 extends over 15 amino acids. The CDR3 DNA reads TGTGCCAGCAGCTTTATAGGGGGGGAGGTCGACGAGCAGTACTTC. Its translation: CASSFIGGEVDEQYF.

A word on this clone: This same CDR3 is encoded by further DNA sequences in the sample. This chain uses TRBV7-3 with TRBJ1-2; maybe TRBD1 (5 bases). Germline V gene data show CDR1 as SGHTA and CDR2 as FQGTGA. V lost 2 bases to trimming and J lost 4 bases, with 8 bases between them. There are 13 residues in the CDR3. CDR3 nucleotides: TGTGCCAGCAGCTTAGGGACTGGCTATGGCTACACCTTC. Protein sequence: CASSLGTGYGYTF.

The chain is built from TRBV7-6 and TRBJ1-1; 9 bases line up with TRBD1. The CDR3 is 13 amino acids. Germline CDR1 and CDR2: SGHVS and FNYEAQ. Losses at the gene ends were 7 bases for V and 1 base for J; bases not matched to a gene: 1. The CDR3 here is CASMGQGNTEAFF. CDR3 DNA: TGTGCCAGCATGGGACAGGGGAACACTGAAGCTTTCTTT.

The V and J genes are TRBV4-1 and TRBJ2-3; possibly TRBD2 for D (6 bases). Germline CDR1 reads MGHRA; CDR2 reads YSYEKL. Trimming removed 8 bases from V and 1 base from J, with 16 bases in between. This CDR3 has 15 amino acids. In nucleotides, the CDR3 is TGCGCCAGCTCCCGCGGGACGGAAGGCACAGATACGCAGTATTTT. As protein: CASSRGTEGTDTQYF.

The rearrangement joins TRBV6-5 to TRBJ2-2, with D possibly being TRBD1 (5 bases). From germline, CDR1 is MNHEY and CDR2 SVGAGI. The CDR3 consists of 16 residues. Trimming removed 0 bases from V and 4 bases from J, with 12 bases in between. CDR3 in amino acids: CASSYSISQATGELFF. Here the CDR3 DNA reads TGTGCCAGCAGTTACTCGATCTCACAGGCCACCGGGGAGCTGTTTTTT.

The chain couples TRBV19 to TRBJ2-2; TRBD2 matches 10 bases. The CDR3 contains 16 residues. V was pared by 4 bases and J by 7 bases, with 9 bases of the junction left unmatched. Germline lookup yields CDR1 LNHDA and CDR2 SQIVND (reference sequence). The CDR3 DNA sequence: TGTGCCAGTAGTAGAGAGCGGGAGGGGGGTATCGGGGAGCTGTTTTTT. Translating it yields CASSREREGGIGELFF.

The chain couples TRBV28 to TRBJ1-5; maybe TRBD1 (5 bases). The CDR3 has 14 amino acids. In germline, CDR1 is MDHEN, CDR2 SYDVKM. V was trimmed by 6 bases and J by 2 bases, leaving 11 bases between them. The CDR3: CASRPGSGNQPQHF. DNA for the CDR3: TGTGCCAGCAGACCAGGGTCTGGCAATCAGCCCCAGCATTTT.

The genes are TRBV4-2 and TRBJ2-1; D gene uncertain. From germline, CDR1 is LGHNA and CDR2 YNFKEQ. Trimming took 2 bases from V and 0 from J, leaving 14 bases between them. The CDR3 has 17 residues. The CDR3, as DNA: TGTGCCAGCAGCCAACTTGGGCTAGTTGGCTCCTACAATGAGCAGTTCTTC. Translation: CASSQLGLVGSYNEQFF.

V and J are TRBV5-1 and TRBJ2-7, with TRBD1 as a possible D gene (5 bases). Trimming pared 6 bases from V and 2 bases from J, leaving 12 bases between. The germline V gene has CDR1 SGHRS and CDR2 YFSETQ. The CDR3 spans 13 residues. The chain's CDR3 is CASKAGNTYEQYF. In DNA, the CDR3 is TGCGCCAGCAAGGCAGGGAACACCTACGAGCAGTACTTC.

This clone was detected a few times. The genes are TRBV6-4 and TRBJ1-1; 9 nucleotides agree with TRBD1. The CDR3 runs 15 residues. The J segment lost 7 bases and the V segment lost 7 bases, leaving 13 bases of the junction unmatched. The germline V gene has CDR1 MRHNA and CDR2 SNTAGT. CDR3 nucleotide sequence: TGTGCCAGCACCACGTCCCGGGACAGGGACAGTGAAGCTTTCTTT. Protein: CASTTSRDRDSEAFF.